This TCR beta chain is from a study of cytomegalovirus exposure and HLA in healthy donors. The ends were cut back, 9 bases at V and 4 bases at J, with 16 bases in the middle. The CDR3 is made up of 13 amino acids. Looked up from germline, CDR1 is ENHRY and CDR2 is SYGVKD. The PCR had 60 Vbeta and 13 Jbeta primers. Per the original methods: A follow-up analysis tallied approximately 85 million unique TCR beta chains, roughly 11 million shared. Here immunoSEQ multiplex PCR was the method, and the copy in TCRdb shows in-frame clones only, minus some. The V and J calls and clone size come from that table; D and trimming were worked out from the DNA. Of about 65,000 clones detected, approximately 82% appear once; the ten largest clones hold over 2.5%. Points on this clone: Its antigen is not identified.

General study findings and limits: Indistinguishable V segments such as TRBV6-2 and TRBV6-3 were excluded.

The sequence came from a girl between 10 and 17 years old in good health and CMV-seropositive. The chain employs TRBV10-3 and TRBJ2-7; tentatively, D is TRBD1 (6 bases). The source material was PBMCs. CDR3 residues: CAIAGTSEYEQYF. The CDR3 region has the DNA TGTGCCATTGCTGGGACAAGTGAGTACGAGCAGTACTTC.